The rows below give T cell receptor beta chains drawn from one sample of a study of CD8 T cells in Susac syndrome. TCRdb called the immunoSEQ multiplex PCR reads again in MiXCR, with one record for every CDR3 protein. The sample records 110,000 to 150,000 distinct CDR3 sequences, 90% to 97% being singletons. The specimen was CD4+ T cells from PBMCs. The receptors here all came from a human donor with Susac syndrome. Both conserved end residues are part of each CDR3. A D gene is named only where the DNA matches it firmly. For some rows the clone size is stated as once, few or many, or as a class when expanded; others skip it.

cdr3_aa: CASSMMDQPQHF; cdr3_nt: TGTGCCAGTAGTATGATGGATCAGCCCCAGCATTTT; d_call: .; v_call: TRBV19; clone_size: .; j_call: TRBJ1-5
cdr3_aa: CSVGLPKWANEKLFF; cdr3_nt: TGCAGCGTTGGCCTTCCCAAGTGGGCTAATGAAAAACTGTTTTTT; d_call: .; v_call: TRBV29-1; clone_size: .; j_call: TRBJ1-4
cdr3_aa: CSVPGVQFF; cdr3_nt: TGCAGCGTCCCGGGTGTGCAGTTCTTC; d_call: .; v_call: TRBV29-1; clone_size: once; j_call: TRBJ2-1
cdr3_aa: CSARDPTSGKYNEQFF; cdr3_nt: TGCAGTGCTAGAGACCCTACTAGCGGGAAATACAATGAGCAGTTCTTC; d_call: TRBD2; v_call: TRBV20-1; clone_size: .; j_call: TRBJ2-1
cdr3_aa: CASSLAGRAGKHNYGYTF; cdr3_nt: TGTGCCAGCAGCTTAGCCGGGCGGGCAGGGAAGCATAACTATGGCTACACCTTC; d_call: .; v_call: TRBV7-2; clone_size: once; j_call: TRBJ1-2
cdr3_aa: CSVLRRSYNEQFF; cdr3_nt: TGCAGCGTCCTAAGACGCTCCTACAATGAGCAGTTCTTC; d_call: .; v_call: TRBV29-1; clone_size: .; j_call: TRBJ2-1
cdr3_aa: CASAPVRGSTDTQYF; cdr3_nt: TGTGCCAGCGCCCCAGTCAGGGGTAGCACAGATACGCAGTATTTT; d_call: .; v_call: TRBV7-2; clone_size: few; j_call: TRBJ2-3
cdr3_aa: CASSAGYTGELFF; cdr3_nt: TGTGCCAGCAGCGCAGGGTATACCGGGGAGCTGTTTTTT; d_call: .; v_call: TRBV12-3/TRBV12-4; clone_size: .; j_call: TRBJ2-2
cdr3_aa: CASSLSITAQETQYF; cdr3_nt: TGTGCCAGCAGTTTATCGATCACAGCACAAGAGACCCAGTACTTC; d_call: .; v_call: TRBV27; clone_size: .; j_call: TRBJ2-5
cdr3_aa: CASSLLHYGYTF; cdr3_nt: TGTGCCAGCAGTTTACTCCACTATGGCTACACCTTC; d_call: .; v_call: TRBV12-3/TRBV12-4; clone_size: .; j_call: TRBJ1-2
cdr3_aa: CASRDHTSGRGHEQYF; cdr3_nt: TGTGCCAGCAGGGACCATACTAGCGGGAGGGGACACGAGCAGTACTTC; d_call: TRBD2; v_call: TRBV6-1; clone_size: .; j_call: TRBJ2-7
cdr3_aa: CASSPWTSGEQYF; cdr3_nt: TGTGCCAGCAGTCCTTGGACTAGCGGGGAGCAGTACTTC; d_call: TRBD2; v_call: TRBV5-4; clone_size: .; j_call: TRBJ2-7
cdr3_aa: CSEGQGASDTQYF; cdr3_nt: TGCAGCGAGGGACAGGGGGCATCAGATACGCAGTATTTT; d_call: TRBD1; v_call: TRBV29-1; clone_size: .; j_call: TRBJ2-3
cdr3_aa: CASTPAGTSEYNEQFF; cdr3_nt: TGTGCCAGCACTCCAGCCGGGACTAGCGAGTACAATGAGCAGTTCTTC; d_call: TRBD2; v_call: TRBV28; clone_size: .; j_call: TRBJ2-1
cdr3_aa: CASSLDGEKLFF; cdr3_nt: TGTGCCAGCAGCTTGGATGGGGAAAAACTGTTTTTT; d_call: .; v_call: TRBV5-8; clone_size: .; j_call: TRBJ1-4
cdr3_aa: CASSQGGTVTDTQYF; cdr3_nt: TGCGCCAGCAGCCAAGGCGGGACGGTCACAGATACGCAGTATTTT; d_call: .; v_call: TRBV4-1; clone_size: .; j_call: TRBJ2-3
cdr3_aa: CASSVGGRGTGELFF; cdr3_nt: TGTGCCAGCAGCGTAGGAGGGAGAGGGACCGGGGAGCTGTTTTTT; d_call: .; v_call: TRBV9; clone_size: .; j_call: TRBJ2-2
cdr3_aa: CSARRPSELDEQYF; cdr3_nt: TGCAGTGCTAGAAGGCCGTCAGAGCTCGACGAGCAGTACTTC; d_call: .; v_call: TRBV20-1; clone_size: .; j_call: TRBJ2-7
cdr3_aa: CATGRGYNSPLHF; cdr3_nt: TGTGCCACTGGGAGGGGCTATAATTCACCCCTCCACTTT; d_call: .; v_call: TRBV6-5; clone_size: .; j_call: TRBJ1-6
cdr3_aa: CASTPGQMNTEAFF; cdr3_nt: TGTGCCAGCACCCCAGGACAGATGAACACTGAAGCTTTCTTT; d_call: .; v_call: TRBV6-5; clone_size: .; j_call: TRBJ1-1
cdr3_aa: CASSQQPGLNEQFF; cdr3_nt: TGTGCCAGCAGCCAACAACCCGGACTGAATGAGCAGTTCTTC; d_call: .; v_call: TRBV3-1; clone_size: .; j_call: TRBJ2-1
cdr3_aa: CASSYRLEAFF; cdr3_nt: TGTGCCAGCAGTTACAGGCTTGAAGCTTTCTTT; d_call: .; v_call: TRBV6-2/TRBV6-3; clone_size: .; j_call: TRBJ1-1